This T cell receptor (beta chain) stems from a study of technical replicates of blood from a few donors. The data were produced by immunoSEQ multiplex PCR, yet TCRdb's version contains in-frame clones alone and is incomplete. This sample has about 72,000 clones, with 80% to 95% found just once. Germline V gene lookup returns CDR1 DFQATT and CDR2 SNEGSKA (reference sequence). V shed 7 bases and J 4 bases; nucleotides not matched to a gene: 2. The CDR3 consists of 11 residues. This receptor was obtained from a human donor in good health. What was sequenced was T cells isolated from PBMCs. V gene TRBV20-1 combines with J gene TRBJ1-2; 8 bases are a match to TRBD1. The CDR3: CSVGTGYGYTF. The CDR3 DNA is TGCAGTGTTGGGACAGGCTATGGCTACACCTTC.